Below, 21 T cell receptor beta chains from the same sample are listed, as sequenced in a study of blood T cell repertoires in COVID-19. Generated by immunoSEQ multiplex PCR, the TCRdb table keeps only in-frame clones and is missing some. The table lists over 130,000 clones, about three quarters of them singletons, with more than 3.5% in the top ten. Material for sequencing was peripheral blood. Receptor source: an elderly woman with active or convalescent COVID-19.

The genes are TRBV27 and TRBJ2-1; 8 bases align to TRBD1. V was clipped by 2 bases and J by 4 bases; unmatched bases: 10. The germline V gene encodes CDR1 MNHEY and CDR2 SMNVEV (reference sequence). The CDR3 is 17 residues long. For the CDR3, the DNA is TGTGCCAGCAGTTTAGGGGGGACAGGTTGGGCATACAATGAGCAGTTCTTC. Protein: CASSLGGTGWAYNEQFF.

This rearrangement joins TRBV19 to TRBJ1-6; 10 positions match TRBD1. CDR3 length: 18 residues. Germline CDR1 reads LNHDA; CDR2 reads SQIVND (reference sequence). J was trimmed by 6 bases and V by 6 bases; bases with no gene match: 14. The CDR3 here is CASRTRDRGQIGNSPLHF. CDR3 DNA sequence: TGTGCCAGTAGGACCCGGGACAGGGGCCAGATTGGTAATTCACCCCTCCACTTT.

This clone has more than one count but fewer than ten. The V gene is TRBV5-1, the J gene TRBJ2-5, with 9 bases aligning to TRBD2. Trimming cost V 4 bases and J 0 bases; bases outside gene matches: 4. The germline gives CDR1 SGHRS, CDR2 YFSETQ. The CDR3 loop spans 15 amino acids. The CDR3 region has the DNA TGCGCCAGCAGCCCCCTAGCGGGAAACCAAGAGACCCAGTACTTC. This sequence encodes CASSPLAGNQETQYF.

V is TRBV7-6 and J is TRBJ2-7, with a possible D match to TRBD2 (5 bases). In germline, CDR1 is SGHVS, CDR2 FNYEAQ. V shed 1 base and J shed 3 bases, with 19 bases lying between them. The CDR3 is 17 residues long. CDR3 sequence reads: CASSLGAGRWLVYEQYF. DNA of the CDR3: TGTGCCAGCAGCTTAGGGGCGGGCAGGTGGCTGGTCTACGAGCAGTACTTC.

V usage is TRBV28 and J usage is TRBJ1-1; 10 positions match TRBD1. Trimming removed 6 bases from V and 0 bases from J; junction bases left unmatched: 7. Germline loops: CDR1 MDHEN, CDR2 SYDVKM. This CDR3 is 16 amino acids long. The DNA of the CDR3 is TGTGCCAGCAGCTCACCGGGACAGGGGATGAACACTGAAGCTTTCTTT. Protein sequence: CASSSPGQGMNTEAFF.

The CDR3 DNA follows: TGCGCCAGCAGCTTCGGACTAGCGCGCACAGATACGCAGTATTTT. Translating gives CASSFGLARTDTQYF. The chain employs TRBV5-1 and TRBJ2-3; 9 bases fit TRBD2. This CDR3 has 15 residues. CDR1 and CDR2 from the germline V gene are SGHRS and YFSETQ. Unmatched junction bases numbered 2, after V lost 2 bases and J lost 1 base. The full variable domain, with the rest looked up from reference TRBV5-1 and TRBJ2-3, is KAGVTQTPRYLIKTRGQQVTLSCSPISGHRSVSWYQQTPGQGLQFLFEYFSETQRNKGNFPGRFSGRQFSNSRSEMNVSTLELGDSALYLCASSFGLARTDTQYFGPGTRLTVL.

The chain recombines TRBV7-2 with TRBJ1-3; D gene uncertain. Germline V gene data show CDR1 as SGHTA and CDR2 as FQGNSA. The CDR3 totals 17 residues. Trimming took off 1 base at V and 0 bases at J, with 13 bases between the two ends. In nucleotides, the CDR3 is TGTGCCAGCAGCTTAGTCCCAGGCCTCCTCTCTGGAAACACCATATATTTT. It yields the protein CASSLVPGLLSGNTIYF.

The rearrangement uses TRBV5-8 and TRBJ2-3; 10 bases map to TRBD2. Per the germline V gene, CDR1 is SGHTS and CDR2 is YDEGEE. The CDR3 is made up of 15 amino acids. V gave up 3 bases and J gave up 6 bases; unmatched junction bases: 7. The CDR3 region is CASSWVISGGDTQYF. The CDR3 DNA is TGTGCCAGCAGCTGGGTGATTAGCGGGGGGGATACGCAGTATTTT.

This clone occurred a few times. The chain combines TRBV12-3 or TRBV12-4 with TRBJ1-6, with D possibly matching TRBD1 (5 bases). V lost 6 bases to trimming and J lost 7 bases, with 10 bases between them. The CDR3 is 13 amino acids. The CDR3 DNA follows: TGTGCCAGCAGACCGCGACAGAATTCACCCCTCCACTTT. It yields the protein CASRPRQNSPLHF.

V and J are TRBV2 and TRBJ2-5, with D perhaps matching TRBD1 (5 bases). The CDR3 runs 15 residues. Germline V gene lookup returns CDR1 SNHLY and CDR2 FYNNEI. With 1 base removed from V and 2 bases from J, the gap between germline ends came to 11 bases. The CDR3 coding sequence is TGTGCCAGCAGTGAAGAAGGGGTGGGGCAAGAGACCCAGTACTTC. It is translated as CASSEEGVGQETQYF.

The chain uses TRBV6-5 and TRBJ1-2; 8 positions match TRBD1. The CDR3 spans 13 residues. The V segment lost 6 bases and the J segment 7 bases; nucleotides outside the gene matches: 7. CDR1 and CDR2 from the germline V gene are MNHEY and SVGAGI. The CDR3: CASSYLGQAGYTF. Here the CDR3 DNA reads TGTGCCAGCAGCTACCTGGGACAGGCTGGCTACACCTTC.

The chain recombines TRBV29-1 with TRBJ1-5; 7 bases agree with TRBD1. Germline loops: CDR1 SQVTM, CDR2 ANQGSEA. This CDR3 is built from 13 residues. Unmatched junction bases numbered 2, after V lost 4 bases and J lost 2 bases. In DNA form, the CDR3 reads TGCAGCGTTGTTCAGGGGGGCAATCAGCCCCAGCATTTT. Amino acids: CSVVQGGNQPQHF. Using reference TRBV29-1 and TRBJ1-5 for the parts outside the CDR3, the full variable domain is SAVISQKPSRDICQRGTSLTIQCQVDSQVTMMFWYRQQPGQSLTLIATANQGSEATYESGFVIDKFPISRPNLTFSTLTVSNMSPEDSSIYLCSVVQGGNQPQHFGDGTRLSIL.

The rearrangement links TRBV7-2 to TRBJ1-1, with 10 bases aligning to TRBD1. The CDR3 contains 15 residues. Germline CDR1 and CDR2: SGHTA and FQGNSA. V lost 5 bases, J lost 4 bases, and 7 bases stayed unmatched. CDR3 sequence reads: CASSPETGGFTEAFF. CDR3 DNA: TGTGCCAGCAGCCCGGAGACAGGGGGCTTCACTGAAGCTTTCTTT.

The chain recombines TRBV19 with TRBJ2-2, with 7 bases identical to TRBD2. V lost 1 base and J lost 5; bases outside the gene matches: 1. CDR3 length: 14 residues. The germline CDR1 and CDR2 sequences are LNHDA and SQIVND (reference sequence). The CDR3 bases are TGTGCCAGTAGTATAGCGGGGGGAACCGGGGAGCTGTTTTTT. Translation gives CASSIAGGTGELFF.

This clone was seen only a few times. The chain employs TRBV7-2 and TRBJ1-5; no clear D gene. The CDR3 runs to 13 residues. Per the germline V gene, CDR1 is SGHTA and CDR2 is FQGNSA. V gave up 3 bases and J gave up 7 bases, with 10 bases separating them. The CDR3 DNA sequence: TGTGCCAGCAGCTTGAGGTCCGCGCAGCCCCAGCATTTT. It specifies CASSLRSAQPQHF.

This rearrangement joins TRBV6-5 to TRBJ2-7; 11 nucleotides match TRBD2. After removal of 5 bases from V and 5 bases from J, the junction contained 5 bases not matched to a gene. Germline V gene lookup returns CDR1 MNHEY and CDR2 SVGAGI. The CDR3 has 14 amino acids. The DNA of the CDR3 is TGTGCCAGCAGTATAGCGGGGGGGCCTGACGAGCAGTACTTC. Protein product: CASSIAGGPDEQYF.

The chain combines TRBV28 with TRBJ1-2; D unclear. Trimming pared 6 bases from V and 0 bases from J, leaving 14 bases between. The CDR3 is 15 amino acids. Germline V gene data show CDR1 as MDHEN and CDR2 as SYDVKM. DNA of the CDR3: TGTGCCAGCAGGGAGGGCGGAGGAGCTAACTATGGCTACACCTTC. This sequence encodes CASREGGGANYGYTF.

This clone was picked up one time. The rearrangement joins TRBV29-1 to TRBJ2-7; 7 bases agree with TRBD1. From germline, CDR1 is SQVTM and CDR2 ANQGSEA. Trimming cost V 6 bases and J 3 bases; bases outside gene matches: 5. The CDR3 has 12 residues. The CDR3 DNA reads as TGCAGCGTGGCCGGGACAGTCTACGAGCAGTACTTC. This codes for CSVAGTVYEQYF.

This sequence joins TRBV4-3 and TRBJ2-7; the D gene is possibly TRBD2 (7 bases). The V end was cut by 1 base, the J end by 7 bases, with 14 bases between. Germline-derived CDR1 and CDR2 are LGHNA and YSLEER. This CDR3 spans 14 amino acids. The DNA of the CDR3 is TGCGCCAGCAGCCAAGGGGGGGGGCGCGGGGAGCAGTACTTC. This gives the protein CASSQGGGRGEQYF.

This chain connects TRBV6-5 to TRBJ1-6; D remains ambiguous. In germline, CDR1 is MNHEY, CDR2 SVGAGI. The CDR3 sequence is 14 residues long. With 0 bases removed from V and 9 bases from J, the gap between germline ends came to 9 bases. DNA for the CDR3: TGTGCCAGCAGTTACTCGGTACTAAGTTCACCCCTCCACTTT. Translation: CASSYSVLSSPLHF.

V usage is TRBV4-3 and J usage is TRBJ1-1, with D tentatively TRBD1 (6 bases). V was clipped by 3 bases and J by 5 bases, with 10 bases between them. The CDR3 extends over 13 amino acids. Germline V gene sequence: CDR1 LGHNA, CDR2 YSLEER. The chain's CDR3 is CASSHRDRTEAFF. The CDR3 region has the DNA TGCGCCAGCAGCCATCGAGACAGGACTGAAGCTTTCTTT.